Reported below is one TCR beta chain. Its antigen is currently unknown. This sample stems from a study of T cell responses to AZD1222 COVID-19 vaccine. Overall study results and limits: Clonal diversity may have been underestimated, and the donors were mostly white British, with more females than males. Repertoire samples came only from after the peak T cell response.

CDR3 length equals 11 residues. Germline V gene lookup returns CDR1 DFQATT and CDR2 SNEGSKA (reference sequence). V lost 6 bases and J lost 2, with 5 bases in between. Pooling was applied to second doses at about 4 or about 12 weeks. The repertoire was sequenced with immunoSEQ multiplex PCR; TCRdb's copy has only in-frame clones and lacks some. The table lists some 120,000 clones, 88% of them singletons. The source of this sequence is an adult who received the AZD1222 COVID-19 vaccine. The V call is TRBV20-1, the J call TRBJ2-1; D not resolved. Here the sequenced sample was peripheral blood, taken 28 days after the second AZD1222 dose. The CDR3 reads CSATPYNEQFF. The CDR3, as DNA: TGCAGTGCCACCCCCTACAATGAGCAGTTCTTC.